This T cell receptor beta chain was sequenced during a study of CD8 T cells in Susac syndrome. J was trimmed by 3 bases and V by 0 bases; bases with no gene match: 3. CDR1 GTSNPN and CDR2 SVGIG come from the germline V gene (reference sequence). The CDR3 covers 15 residues. cDNA came from about 0.5 to 1 ug RNA primed by random hexamers. TCRdb ran MiXCR on the immunoSEQ multiplex PCR reads and lists one entry per CDR3 protein. The sample has under 350,000 distinct CDR3 sequences; about 90% are singletons. The sequence was collected from a human donor with multiple sclerosis. Material for sequencing was CD4+ T cells from PBMCs. The J gene is TRBJ2-1, the V gene TRBV30; 9 nucleotides line up with TRBD2. This chain's CDR3 is CAWSVLAGFYNEQFF. The CDR3 nucleotides are TGTGCCTGGAGTGTGCTAGCGGGGTTCTACAATGAGCAGTTCTTC.